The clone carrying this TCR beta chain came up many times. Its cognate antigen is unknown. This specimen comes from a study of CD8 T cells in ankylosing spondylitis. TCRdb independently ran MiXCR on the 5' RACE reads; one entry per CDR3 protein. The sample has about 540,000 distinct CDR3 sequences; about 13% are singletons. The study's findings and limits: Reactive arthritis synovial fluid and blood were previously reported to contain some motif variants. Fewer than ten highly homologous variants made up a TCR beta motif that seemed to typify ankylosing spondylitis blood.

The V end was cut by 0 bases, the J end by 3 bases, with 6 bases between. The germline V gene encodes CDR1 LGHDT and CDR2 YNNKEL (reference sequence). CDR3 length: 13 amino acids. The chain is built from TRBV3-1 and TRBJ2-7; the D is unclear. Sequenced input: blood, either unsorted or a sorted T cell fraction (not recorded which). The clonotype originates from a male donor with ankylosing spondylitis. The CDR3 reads CASSQERGYEQYF. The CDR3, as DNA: TGTGCCAGCAGCCAAGAACGAGGCTACGAGCAGTACTTC.